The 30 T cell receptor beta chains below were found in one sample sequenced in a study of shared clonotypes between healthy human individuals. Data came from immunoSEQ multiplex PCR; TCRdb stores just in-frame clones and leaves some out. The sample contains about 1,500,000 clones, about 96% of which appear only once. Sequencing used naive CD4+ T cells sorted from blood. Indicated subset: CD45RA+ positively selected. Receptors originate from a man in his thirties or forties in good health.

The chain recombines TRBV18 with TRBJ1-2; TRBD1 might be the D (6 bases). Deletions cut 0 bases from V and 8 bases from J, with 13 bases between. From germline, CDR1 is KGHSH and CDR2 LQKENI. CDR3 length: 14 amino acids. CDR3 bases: TGTGCCAGCTCACCACCGACGCAGGGGCGAGGCTACACCTTC. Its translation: CASSPPTQGRGYTF.

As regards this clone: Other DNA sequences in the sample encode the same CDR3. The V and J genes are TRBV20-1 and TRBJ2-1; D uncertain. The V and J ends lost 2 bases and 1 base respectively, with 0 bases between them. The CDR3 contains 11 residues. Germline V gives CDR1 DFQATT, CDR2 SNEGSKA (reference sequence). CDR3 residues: CSARSYNEQFF. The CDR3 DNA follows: TGCAGTGCTAGATCCTACAATGAGCAGTTCTTC.

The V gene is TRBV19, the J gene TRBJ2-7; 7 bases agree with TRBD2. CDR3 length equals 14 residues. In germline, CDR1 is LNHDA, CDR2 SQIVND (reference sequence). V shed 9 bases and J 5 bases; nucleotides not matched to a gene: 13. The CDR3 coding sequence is TGTGCCAGCTCGTTAGGACTAGTAAAGGACGAGCAGTACTTC. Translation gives CASSLGLVKDEQYF.

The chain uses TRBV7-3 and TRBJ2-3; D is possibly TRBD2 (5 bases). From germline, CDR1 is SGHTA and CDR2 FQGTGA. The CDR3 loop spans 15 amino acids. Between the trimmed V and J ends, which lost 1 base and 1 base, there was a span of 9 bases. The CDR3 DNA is TGTGCCAGCAGCTTAATTGGAGGTGGCACAGATACGCAGTATTTT. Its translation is CASSLIGGGTDTQYF.

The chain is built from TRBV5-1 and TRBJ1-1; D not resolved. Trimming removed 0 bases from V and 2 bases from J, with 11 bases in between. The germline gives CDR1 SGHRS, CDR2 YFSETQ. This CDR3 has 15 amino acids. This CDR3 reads CASSLDGGSNTEAFF. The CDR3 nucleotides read TGCGCCAGCAGCTTGGATGGCGGTTCCAACACTGAAGCTTTCTTT.

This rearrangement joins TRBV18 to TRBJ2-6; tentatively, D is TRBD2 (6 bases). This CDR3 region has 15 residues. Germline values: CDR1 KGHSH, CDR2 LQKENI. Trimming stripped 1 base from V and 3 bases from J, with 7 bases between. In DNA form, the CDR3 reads TGTGCCAGCTCACCACTTAGCGGTGGGGCCAACGTCCTGACTTTC. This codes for CASSPLSGGANVLTF. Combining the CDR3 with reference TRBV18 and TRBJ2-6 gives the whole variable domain NAGVMQNPRHLVRRRGQEARLRCSPMKGHSHVYWYRQLPEEGLKFMVYLQKENIIDESGMPKERFSAEFPKEGPSILRIQQVVRGDSAAYFCASSPLSGGANVLTFGAGSRLTVL.

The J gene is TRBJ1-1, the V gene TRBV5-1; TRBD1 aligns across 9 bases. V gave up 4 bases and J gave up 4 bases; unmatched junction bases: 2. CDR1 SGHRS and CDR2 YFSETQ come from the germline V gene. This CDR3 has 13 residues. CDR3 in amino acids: CASSNRGPTEAFF. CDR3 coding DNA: TGCGCCAGCAGCAACAGGGGGCCCACTGAAGCTTTCTTT.

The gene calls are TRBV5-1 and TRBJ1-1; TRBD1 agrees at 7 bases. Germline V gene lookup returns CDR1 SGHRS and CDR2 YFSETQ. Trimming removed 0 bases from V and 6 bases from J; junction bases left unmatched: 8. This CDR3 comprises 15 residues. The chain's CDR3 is CASSLVVGGASEAFF. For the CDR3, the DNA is TGCGCCAGCAGCTTGGTAGTAGGGGGCGCGTCTGAAGCTTTCTTT.

The chain's CDR3 is CASSGGDRARNEQFF. DNA of the CDR3: TGTGCCAGCAGCGGTGGGGACAGGGCTCGAAATGAGCAGTTCTTC. V is TRBV9 and J is TRBJ2-1, with 9 bases that match TRBD1. The germline V gene has CDR1 SGDLS and CDR2 YYNGEE. V was pared by 3 bases and J by 7 bases, with 8 bases of the junction left unmatched. This CDR3 has 15 amino acids. Supplemented by reference TRBV9 and TRBJ2-1, the full variable domain reads DSGVTQTPKHLITATGQRVTLRCSPRSGDLSVYWYQQSLDQGLQFLIQYYNGEERAKGNILERFSAQQFPDLHSELNLSSLELGDSALYFCASSGGDRARNEQFFGPGTRLTVL.

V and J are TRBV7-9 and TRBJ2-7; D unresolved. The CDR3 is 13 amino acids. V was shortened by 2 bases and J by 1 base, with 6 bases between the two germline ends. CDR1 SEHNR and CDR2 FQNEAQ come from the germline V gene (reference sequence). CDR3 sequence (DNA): TGTGCCAGCAGCTTAAGTGAATCCTACGAGCAGTACTTC. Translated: CASSLSESYEQYF.

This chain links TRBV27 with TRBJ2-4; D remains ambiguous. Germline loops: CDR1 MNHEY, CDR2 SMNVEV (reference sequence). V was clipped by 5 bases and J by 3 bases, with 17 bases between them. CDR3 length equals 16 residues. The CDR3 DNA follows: TGTGCCAGCAGTCCACCCCCCCTCGGAAACAAAAACATTCAGTACTTC. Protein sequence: CASSPPPLGNKNIQYF.

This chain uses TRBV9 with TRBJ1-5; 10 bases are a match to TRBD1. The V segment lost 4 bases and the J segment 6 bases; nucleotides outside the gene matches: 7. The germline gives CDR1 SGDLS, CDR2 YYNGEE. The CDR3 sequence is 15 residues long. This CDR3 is CASSRDRGLSQPQHF. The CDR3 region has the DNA TGTGCCAGCAGCCGGGACAGGGGATTAAGTCAGCCCCAGCATTTT.

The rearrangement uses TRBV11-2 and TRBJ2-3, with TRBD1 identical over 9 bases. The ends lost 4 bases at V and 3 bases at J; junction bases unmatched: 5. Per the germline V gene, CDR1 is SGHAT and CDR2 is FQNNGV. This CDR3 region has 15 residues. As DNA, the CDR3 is TGTGCCAGCAGCTCGGGACAGGGAAGGACAGATACGCAGTATTTT. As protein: CASSSGQGRTDTQYF.

CDR3 in DNA: TGTGCCAGCAGCCGATTCGGGTGGGGGTCCTACAATGAGCAGTTCTTC. Amino acids: CASSRFGWGSYNEQFF. The V and J genes are TRBV5-4 and TRBJ2-1, with D possibly called TRBD1 or TRBD2 (5 bases each). CDR1 and CDR2 from the germline V gene are SGHNT and YYREEE (reference sequence). The germline V and J ends were trimmed by 4 bases and 1 base, with 15 bases remaining between them. This CDR3 comprises 16 residues.

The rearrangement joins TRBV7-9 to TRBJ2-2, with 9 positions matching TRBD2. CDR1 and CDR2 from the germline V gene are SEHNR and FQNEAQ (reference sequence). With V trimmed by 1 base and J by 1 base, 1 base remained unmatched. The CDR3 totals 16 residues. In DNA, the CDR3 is TGTGCCAGCAGCTTAGTAGCGGGAGTGAACACCGGGGAGCTGTTTTTT. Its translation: CASSLVAGVNTGELFF.

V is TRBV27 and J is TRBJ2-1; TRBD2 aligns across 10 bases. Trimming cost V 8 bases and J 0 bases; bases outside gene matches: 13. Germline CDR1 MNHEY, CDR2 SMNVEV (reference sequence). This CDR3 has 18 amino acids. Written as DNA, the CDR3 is TGTGCCAGCTTAGGAGCGGGAGGGATGGGGAGCTCCTACAATGAGCAGTTCTTC. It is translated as CASLGAGGMGSSYNEQFF.

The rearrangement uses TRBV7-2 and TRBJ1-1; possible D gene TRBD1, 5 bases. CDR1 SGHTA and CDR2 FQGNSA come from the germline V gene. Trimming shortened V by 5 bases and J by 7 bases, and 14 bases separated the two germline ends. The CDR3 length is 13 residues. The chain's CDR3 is CASSLRSGFEAFF. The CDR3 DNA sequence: TGTGCCAGCAGCCTCCGGTCAGGGTTTGAAGCTTTCTTT.

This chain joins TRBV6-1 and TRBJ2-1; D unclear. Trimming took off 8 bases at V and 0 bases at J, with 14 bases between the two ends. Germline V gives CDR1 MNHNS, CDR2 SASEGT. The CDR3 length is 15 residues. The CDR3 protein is CASRSGRSSYNEQFF. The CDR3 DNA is TGTGCCAGCCGATCTGGAAGGAGCTCCTACAATGAGCAGTTCTTC.

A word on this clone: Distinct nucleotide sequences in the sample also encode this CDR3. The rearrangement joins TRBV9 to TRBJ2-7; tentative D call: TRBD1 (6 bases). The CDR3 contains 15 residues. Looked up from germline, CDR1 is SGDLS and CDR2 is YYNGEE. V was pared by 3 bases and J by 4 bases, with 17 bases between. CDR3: CASSANPGQGYEQYF. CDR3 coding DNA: TGTGCCAGCAGCGCGAATCCGGGACAAGGGTACGAGCAGTACTTC. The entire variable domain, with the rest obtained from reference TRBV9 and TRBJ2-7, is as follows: DSGVTQTPKHLITATGQRVTLRCSPRSGDLSVYWYQQSLDQGLQFLIQYYNGEERAKGNILERFSAQQFPDLHSELNLSSLELGDSALYFCASSANPGQGYEQYFGPGTRLTVT.

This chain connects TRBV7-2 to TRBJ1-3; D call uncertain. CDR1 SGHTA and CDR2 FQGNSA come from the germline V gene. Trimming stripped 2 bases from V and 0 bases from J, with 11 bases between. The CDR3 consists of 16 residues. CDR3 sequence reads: CASSLITGVSGNTIYF. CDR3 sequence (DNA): TGTGCCAGCAGCTTAATCACGGGAGTCTCTGGAAACACCATATATTTT.

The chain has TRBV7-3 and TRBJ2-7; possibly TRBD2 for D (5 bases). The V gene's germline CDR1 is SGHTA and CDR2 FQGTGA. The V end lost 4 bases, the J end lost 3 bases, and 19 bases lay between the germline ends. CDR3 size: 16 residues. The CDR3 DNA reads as TGTGCCAGCAGCTCCCTCGGGGAGCCGGGGATCTACGAGCAGTACTTC. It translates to CASSSLGEPGIYEQYF.

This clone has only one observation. CDR3 sequence (DNA): TGTGCCAGCACAGGGGGAAATCAGCCCCAGCATTTT. Translation gives CASTGGNQPQHF. The chain combines TRBV6-1 with TRBJ1-5; 7 nucleotides align to TRBD1. Losses at the gene ends were 7 bases for V and 4 bases for J; bases not matched to a gene: 1. The CDR3 is 12 amino acids. CDR1 and CDR2 from the germline V gene are MNHNS and SASEGT.

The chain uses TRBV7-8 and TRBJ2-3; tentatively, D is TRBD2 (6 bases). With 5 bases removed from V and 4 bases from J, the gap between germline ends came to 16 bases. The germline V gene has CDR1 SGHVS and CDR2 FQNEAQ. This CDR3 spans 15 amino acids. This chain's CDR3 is CASSPRRGEADTQYF. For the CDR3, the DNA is TGTGCCAGCAGCCCTCGGCGAGGGGAGGCAGATACGCAGTATTTT.

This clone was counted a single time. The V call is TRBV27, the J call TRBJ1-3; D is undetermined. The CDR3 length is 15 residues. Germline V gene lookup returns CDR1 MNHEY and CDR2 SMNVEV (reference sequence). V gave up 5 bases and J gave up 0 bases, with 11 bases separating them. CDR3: CASSPNVRSGNTIYF. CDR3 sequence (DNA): TGTGCCAGCAGTCCTAACGTCCGCTCTGGAAACACCATATATTTT.

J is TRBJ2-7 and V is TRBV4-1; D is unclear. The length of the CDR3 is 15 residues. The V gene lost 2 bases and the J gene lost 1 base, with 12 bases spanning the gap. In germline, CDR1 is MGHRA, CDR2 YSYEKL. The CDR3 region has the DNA TGCGCCAGCAGCCAACTCGGTGACCCGTCCTACGAGCAGTACTTC. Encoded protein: CASSQLGDPSYEQYF.

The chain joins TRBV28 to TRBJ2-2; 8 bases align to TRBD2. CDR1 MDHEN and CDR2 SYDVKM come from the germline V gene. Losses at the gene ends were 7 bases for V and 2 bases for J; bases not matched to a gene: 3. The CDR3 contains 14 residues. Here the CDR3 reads CASITSGNTGELFF. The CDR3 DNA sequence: TGTGCCAGCATAACTAGCGGAAACACCGGGGAGCTGTTTTTT. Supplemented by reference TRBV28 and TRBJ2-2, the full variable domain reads DVKVTQSSRYLVKRTGEKVFLECVQDMDHENMFWYRQDPGLGLRLIYFSYDVKMKEKGDIPEGYSVSREKKERFSLILESASTNQTSMYLCASITSGNTGELFFGEGSRLTVL.

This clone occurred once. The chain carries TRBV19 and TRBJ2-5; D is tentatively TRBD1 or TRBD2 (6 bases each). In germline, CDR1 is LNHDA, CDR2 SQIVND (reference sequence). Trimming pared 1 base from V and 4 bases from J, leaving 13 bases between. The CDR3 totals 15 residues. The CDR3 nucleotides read TGTGCCAGTAGTATAGTTGGAGGGGGAGGAGAGACCCAGTACTTC. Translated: CASSIVGGGGETQYF.

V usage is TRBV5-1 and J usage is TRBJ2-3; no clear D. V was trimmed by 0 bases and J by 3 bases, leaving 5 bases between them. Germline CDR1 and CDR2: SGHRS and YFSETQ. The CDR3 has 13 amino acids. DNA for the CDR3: TGCGCCAGCAGCTTGGACCGTACAGATACGCAGTATTTT. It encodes CASSLDRTDTQYF.

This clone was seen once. CDR3 bases: TGTGCCAGCAGTGACGGACTAGCGGGAATCTATACGCAGTATTTT. This sequence encodes CASSDGLAGIYTQYF. The rearrangement uses TRBV6-1 and TRBJ2-3; 12 bases are a match to TRBD2. Trimming at V came to 3 bases and at J to 7 bases, leaving 5 bases not matched to a gene. Germline V CDR1 and CDR2: MNHNS, SASEGT. The CDR3 is 15 amino acids.

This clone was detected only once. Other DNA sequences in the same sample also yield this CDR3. CDR3 nucleotides: TGTGCCAGCAGCTTAGGGAATCAGCCCCAGCATTTT. Translated: CASSLGNQPQHF. The J gene is TRBJ1-5, the V gene TRBV5-4; D call uncertain. The length of the CDR3 is 12 residues. CDR1 is SGHNT, CDR2 YYREEE, per germline (reference sequence). The V end was cut by 2 bases, the J end by 4 bases, with 4 bases between.